Listed below are T cell receptor beta chains from one sample, sequenced in a study of radiotherapy plus CTLA-4 blockade in lung cancer. TCRdb's copy holds only in-frame clones and misses some; the assay was immunoSEQ multiplex PCR. Here the sample spans 50,000 or so clones, approximately 91% being singletons. The input for sequencing was peripheral blood, taken from a patient treated with radiotherapy plus ipilimumab. The receptor set was obtained from a human donor with non-small cell lung cancer whose response to radiotherapy plus ipilimumab could not be evaluated. Both conserved end residues are part of each CDR3. The order of the fields is CDR3 length, V gene, J gene, D gene, clone size, CDR3 DNA, CDR3 protein. The D gene is left open where the match is weak. Clone size is stated in some rows and not others, as once, few, many or a class when expanded.

len: 15; v_gene: TRBV19; j_gene: TRBJ2-1; d_gene: TRBD2; abundance: NA; CDR3nt: TGTGCCAGTAGCCGCGGGGGGAGCTCCTACAATGAGCAGTTCTTC; CDR3aa: CASSRGGSSYNEQFF
len: 17; v_gene: TRBV7-2; j_gene: TRBJ1-1; d_gene: TRBD1; abundance: NA; CDR3nt: TGTGCCAGCAGCAGCGAGGGACAGTTCTATTCCGGAACTGAAGCTTTCTTT; CDR3aa: CASSSEGQFYSGTEAFF
len: 14; v_gene: TRBV11-2; j_gene: TRBJ2-1; d_gene: NA; abundance: NA; CDR3nt: TGTGCCAGCAGCTTAGCCGAAGGAGGCCGAGAGCAGTTCTTC; CDR3aa: CASSLAEGGREQFF
len: 18; v_gene: TRBV9; j_gene: TRBJ2-5; d_gene: TRBD2; abundance: NA; CDR3nt: TGTGCCAGCAGCGCCCCCACGGGAGAGCGGGGGGGCCAAGAGACCCAGTACTTC; CDR3aa: CASSAPTGERGGQETQYF
len: 16; v_gene: TRBV5-1; j_gene: TRBJ2-3; d_gene: NA; abundance: NA; CDR3nt: TGCGCCAGCAGCCCCACTCCTTCTACTAGCACAGATACGCAGTATTTT; CDR3aa: CASSPTPSTSTDTQYF
len: 17; v_gene: TRBV5-1; j_gene: TRBJ2-5; d_gene: TRBD1; abundance: NA; CDR3nt: TGCGCCAGCAGCTTGGACTCGGGACAGAACGCGTTTCGGACCCAGTACTTC; CDR3aa: CASSLDSGQNAFRTQYF
len: 12; v_gene: TRBV28; j_gene: TRBJ1-2; d_gene: TRBD1; abundance: NA; CDR3nt: TGTGCCTCCACGGGACAGGAGGGGGGCTACACCTTC; CDR3aa: CASTGQEGGYTF
len: 15; v_gene: TRBV2; j_gene: TRBJ2-2; d_gene: NA; abundance: NA; CDR3nt: TGTGCCAGCAGTGAAAAACCAGGGGTCACCGGGGAGCTGTTTTTT; CDR3aa: CASSEKPGVTGELFF
len: 14; v_gene: TRBV4-3; j_gene: TRBJ1-4; d_gene: TRBD1; abundance: once; CDR3nt: TGCGCCAGCAGACCGACAGGGTATAATGAAAAACTGTTTTTT; CDR3aa: CASRPTGYNEKLFF
len: 15; v_gene: TRBV27; j_gene: TRBJ1-2; d_gene: TRBD1; abundance: once; CDR3nt: TGTGCCAGCAGTATCGACTGGACAGGGCGGGACGGCTACACCTTC; CDR3aa: CASSIDWTGRDGYTF
len: 16; v_gene: TRBV27; j_gene: TRBJ2-2; d_gene: NA; abundance: NA; CDR3nt: TGTGCCAGCAGCCACCTCGCAGGACTCGCGCCCGGGGAGCTGTTTTTT; CDR3aa: CASSHLAGLAPGELFF
len: 15; v_gene: TRBV7-9; j_gene: TRBJ2-7; d_gene: TRBD1; abundance: NA; CDR3nt: TGTGCCAGCAGCCTACTCAGGGACAGGGGCTACGAGCAGTACTTC; CDR3aa: CASSLLRDRGYEQYF
len: 14; v_gene: TRBV15; j_gene: TRBJ2-7; d_gene: NA; abundance: NA; CDR3nt: TGTGCCACCAGCAGACAGGGGAGCTCCTACGAGCAGTACTTC; CDR3aa: CATSRQGSSYEQYF
len: 15; v_gene: TRBV4-3; j_gene: TRBJ2-3; d_gene: NA; abundance: NA; CDR3nt: TGCGCCAGCAGCCAAGAAGCGGTAGCGCCAGATACGCAGTATTTT; CDR3aa: CASSQEAVAPDTQYF